The present T cell receptor beta chain was sequenced within a study of cytomegalovirus exposure and HLA in healthy donors. The study, taken as a whole, reports: In vitro experiments confirmed that a few CMV-associated chains were specific for CMV antigens. A prior analysis recorded that most TCR beta V segments were productive about 90% or about 30% of the time.

Concerning this clone itself: Its antigen is as yet unknown.

Vbeta (60) and Jbeta (13) primers were used in the PCR. Sequencing used immunoSEQ multiplex PCR; TCRdb keeps in-frame clones, though not all of them. The sample comprises approximately 89,000 clones, roughly 80% of which are singletons, and roughly 1.3% rests with the top ten. CDR1 is MNHEY and CDR2 is SVGAGI in the germline V gene. This CDR3 contains 15 residues. Trimming at V came to 0 bases and at J to 5 bases, leaving 4 bases not matched to a gene. Sequencing was carried out using PBMCs. The chain is built from TRBV6-5 and TRBJ1-1; 9 nucleotides line up with TRBD1. The receptor was derived from a male donor in good health and CMV-seronegative. In nucleotides, the CDR3 is TGTGCCAGCAGTTACTCAGGGACAGGGTATACTGAAGCTTTCTTT. Its translation: CASSYSGTGYTEAFF.